This entry features one T cell receptor beta chain sequence. V dropped 4 bases and J dropped 2 bases, with 15 bases sitting between them. CDR3 size: 15 residues. The germline V gene encodes CDR1 MNHEY and CDR2 SVGAGI. This entry belongs to a study of OX40 agonist ivuxolimab in advanced cancers. Systemic immunosuppression or autoimmune disease history was grounds to exclude patients. The method was immunoSEQ multiplex PCR; TCRdb's version includes in-frame clones alone and lacks a portion of them. The table records some 25,000 clones, 80% to 90% of them present only once. The V call is TRBV6-5, the J call TRBJ2-7, with D possibly being TRBD1 or TRBD2 (5 bases each). This receptor was taken from an adult with an advanced solid tumor such as melanoma, head and neck, liver or kidney cancer. The material sequenced was CD4+ or CD8+ T cells sorted from blood, taken in a trial of the OX40 agonist ivuxolimab. The chain's CDR3 is CASSFGAEGPYEQYF. The CDR3 DNA sequence: TGTGCCAGCAGTTTCGGGGCGGAAGGGCCCTACGAGCAGTACTTC.